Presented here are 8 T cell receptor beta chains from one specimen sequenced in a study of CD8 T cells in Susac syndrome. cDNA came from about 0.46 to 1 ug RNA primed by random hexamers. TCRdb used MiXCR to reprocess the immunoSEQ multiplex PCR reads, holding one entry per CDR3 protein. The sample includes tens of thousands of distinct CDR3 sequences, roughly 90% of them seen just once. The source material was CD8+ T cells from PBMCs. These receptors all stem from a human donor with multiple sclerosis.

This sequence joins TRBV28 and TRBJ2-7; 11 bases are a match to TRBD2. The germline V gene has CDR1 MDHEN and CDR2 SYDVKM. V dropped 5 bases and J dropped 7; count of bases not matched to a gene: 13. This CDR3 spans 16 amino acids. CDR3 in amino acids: CASSPAGTSGLGEQYF. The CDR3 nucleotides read TGTGCCAGCAGTCCAGCCGGGACTAGCGGACTGGGGGAGCAGTACTTC.

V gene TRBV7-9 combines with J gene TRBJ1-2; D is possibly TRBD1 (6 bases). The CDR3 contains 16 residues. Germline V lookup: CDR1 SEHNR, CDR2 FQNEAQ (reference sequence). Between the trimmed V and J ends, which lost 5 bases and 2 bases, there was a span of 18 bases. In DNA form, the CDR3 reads TGTGCCAGCAGCCAGAGGGGGGGGGCTCAGAACTATGGCTACACCTTC. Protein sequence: CASSQRGGAQNYGYTF.

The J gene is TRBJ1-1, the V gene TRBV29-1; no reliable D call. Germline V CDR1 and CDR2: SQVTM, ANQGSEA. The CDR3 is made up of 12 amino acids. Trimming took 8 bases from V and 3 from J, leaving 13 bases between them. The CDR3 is CSIQGWDTEAFF. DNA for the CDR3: TGCAGCATTCAAGGGTGGGACACTGAAGCTTTCTTT.

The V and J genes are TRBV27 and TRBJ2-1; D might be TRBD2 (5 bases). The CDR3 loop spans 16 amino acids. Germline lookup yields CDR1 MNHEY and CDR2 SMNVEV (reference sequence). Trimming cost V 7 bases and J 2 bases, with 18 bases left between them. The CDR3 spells CASTFNPSSPYNEQFF. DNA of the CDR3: TGTGCCAGCACGTTTAATCCGTCTAGCCCCTACAATGAGCAGTTCTTC.

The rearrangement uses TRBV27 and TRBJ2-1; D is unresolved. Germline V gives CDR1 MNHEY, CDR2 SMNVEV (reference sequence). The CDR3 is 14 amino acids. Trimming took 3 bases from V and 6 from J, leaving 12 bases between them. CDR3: CASSFTGPGNEQFF. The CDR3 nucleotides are TGTGCCAGCAGTTTCACGGGTCCGGGCAATGAGCAGTTCTTC.

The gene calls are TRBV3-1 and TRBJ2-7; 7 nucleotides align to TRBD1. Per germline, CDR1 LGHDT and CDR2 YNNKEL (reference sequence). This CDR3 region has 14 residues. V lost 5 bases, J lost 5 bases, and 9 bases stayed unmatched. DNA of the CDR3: TGTGCCAGCAGCTCATGGACAGGACCCGACGAGCAGTACTTC. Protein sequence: CASSSWTGPDEQYF.

This CDR3 is CAISESRHILVHEQYF. CDR3 DNA: TGTGCCATCAGTGAGTCCCGACACATACTCGTCCACGAGCAGTACTTC. The rearrangement joins TRBV10-3 to TRBJ2-7; D is ambiguous. Germline V gene data show CDR1 as ENHRY and CDR2 as SYGVKD. The V gene lost 0 bases and the J gene lost 5 bases, with 17 bases spanning the gap. The CDR3 length is 16 residues.

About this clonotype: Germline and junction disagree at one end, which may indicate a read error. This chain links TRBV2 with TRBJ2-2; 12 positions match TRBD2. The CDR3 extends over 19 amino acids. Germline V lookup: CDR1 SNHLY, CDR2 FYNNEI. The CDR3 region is CASSERLAGGPAKTGELFF. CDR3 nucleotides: TGTGCCAGCAGTGAGAGGCTAGCGGGAGGGCCGGCGAAGACCGGGGAGCTGTTTTTT.